The T cell receptor (beta chain) described here comes from a study of blood T cell repertoires in COVID-19. Study-wide context: Both acute and convalescent COVID-19 samples were obtained from the United States, Italy and Spain.

V was trimmed by 4 bases and J by 2 bases, leaving 16 bases between them. Per the germline V gene, CDR1 is KGHDR and CDR2 is SFDVKD. CDR3 length equals 16 residues. Some clones are missing from TCRdb's copy, which holds only in-frame ones; the method was immunoSEQ multiplex PCR. The sample consists of around 250,000 clones, roughly 88% of them appearing once. The material sequenced was peripheral blood. This receptor was obtained from a woman aged 25 to 39 with active or convalescent COVID-19. The chain links TRBV24-1 to TRBJ1-1, with TRBD1 as a possible D gene (6 bases). The DNA for the CDR3 is TGTGCCACCAGTGACATAAGTGGACAGCTAAACACTGAAGCTTTCTTT. It yields the protein CATSDISGQLNTEAFF.